A selection of T cell receptor beta chains follows, all from one sample in a study of identical twins. One entry per CDR3 protein results from TCRdb running MiXCR on the 5' RACE reads. The sample lists hundreds of thousands of distinct CDR3 sequences; 12% were seen once. The same data also contributed to another study, on yellow fever vaccine responses in identical twins.

Sequencing was carried out using CD8+ T cells sorted from blood. These receptors were collected from a woman between 18 and 29 years old in good health. Both conserved end residues are part of each CDR3. A D gene is named only where the DNA matches it firmly. Size is omitted from some rows. Given values are once, few, many or a class for expanded clones.

D gene	clone size	V gene	J gene	CDR3 protein	CDR3 DNA
NA	few	TRBV27	TRBJ1-1	CASSLSGTQGSGTFF	TGTGCCAGCAGTTTGTCCGGGACACAGGGTTCGGGGACTTTCTTT
NA	NA	TRBV12-3/TRBV12-4	TRBJ1-1	CASTIGRGLDTEAFF	TGTGCCAGCACCATAGGTCGGGGACTGGACACTGAAGCTTTCTTT
TRBD2	NA	TRBV7-9	TRBJ2-1	CASSAIAGGINEQFF	TGTGCCAGCAGCGCTATAGCGGGAGGAATCAATGAGCAGTTCTTC
TRBD1	NA	TRBV4-1	TRBJ1-2	CASSQGLGTGYGYTF	TGCGCCAGCAGCCAAGGTTTAGGGACAGGATATGGCTACACCTTC
NA	many	TRBV9	TRBJ2-1	CASSVDSNEQFF	TGTGCCAGCAGCGTAGATAGTAATGAGCAGTTCTTC
NA	NA	TRBV2	TRBJ2-3	CASSELTSADTQYF	TGTGCCAGCAGTGAACTCACTAGTGCAGATACGCAGTATTTT
NA	NA	TRBV2	TRBJ1-6	CASSEPGHENSPLHF	TGTGCCAGCAGTGAGCCGGGACACGAAAATTCACCCCTCCACTTT
TRBD2	NA	TRBV20-1	TRBJ2-1	CSARETSGSSVGLYNEQFF	TGCAGTGCTAGAGAGACTAGCGGGAGCTCTGTGGGCCTCTACAATGAGCAGTTCTTC
NA	many	TRBV5-6	TRBJ2-7	CASSLDLLSYEQYF	TGTGCCAGCAGCTTGGATCTGCTCTCCTACGAGCAGTACTTC
TRBD1	NA	TRBV27	TRBJ1-1	CASSWDRGAEAFF	TGTGCCAGCAGTTGGGACAGGGGCGCTGAAGCTTTCTTT
NA	many	TRBV12-3/TRBV12-4	TRBJ1-2	CASSPRPTNYGYTF	TGTGCCAGCAGTCCACGACCCACTAACTATGGCTACACCTTC
TRBD2	few	TRBV4-1	TRBJ2-3	CASRVSGGEADTQYF	TGCGCCAGCAGGGTTAGCGGGGGGGAGGCAGATACGCAGTATTTT
TRBD1	NA	TRBV5-1	TRBJ2-5	CASSGGTGFLETQYF	TGCGCCAGCAGCGGAGGGACAGGGTTTCTGGAGACCCAGTACTTC
TRBD1	few	TRBV5-1	TRBJ1-3	CASSPRDSKNSGNTIYF	TGCGCCAGCAGCCCACGGGACAGCAAGAACTCTGGAAACACCATATATTTT
NA	many	TRBV5-1	TRBJ2-3	CASRGTDGNTQYF	TGCGCCAGCAGGGGCACGGATGGAAATACGCAGTATTTT
TRBD2	NA	TRBV3-1	TRBJ2-3	CASSQAIGRRADTQYF	TGTGCCAGCAGCCAAGCAATCGGGAGGAGGGCAGATACGCAGTATTTT
NA	many	TRBV4-2	TRBJ1-4	CASSQWGGEKLFF	TGTGCCAGCAGCCAGTGGGGAGGTGAAAAACTGTTTTTT
NA	many	TRBV20-1	TRBJ2-3	CSAIRGPRTGGPTDTQYF	TGCAGTGCCATTCGGGGGCCGCGAACCGGGGGGCCCACAGATACGCAGTATTTT
NA	NA	TRBV7-2	TRBJ2-2	CASTLMGTYTGELFF	TGTGCCAGCACCCTAATGGGGACCTACACCGGGGAGCTGTTTTTT
TRBD2	NA	TRBV12-3/TRBV12-4	TRBJ2-7	CASRYRAGTSGSTHEQYF	TGTGCCAGCAGATACCGGGCGGGCACTAGCGGGAGTACCCACGAGCAGTACTTC
TRBD2	NA	TRBV7-8	TRBJ2-1	CASSYTRDYNNEQFF	TGTGCCAGCAGCTACACCCGGGACTACAACAATGAGCAGTTCTTC
NA	many	TRBV6-5	TRBJ1-5	CASGTGSQPQHF	TGTGCCAGCGGCACAGGGAGCCAGCCCCAGCATTTT
NA	NA	TRBV2	TRBJ2-1	CATHLRTTNEQFF	TGTGCCACCCACCTCAGGACTACCAATGAGCAGTTCTTC
NA	NA	TRBV4-1	TRBJ2-3	CASSQGTQLRADTQYF	TGCGCCAGCAGCCAAGGGACCCAGTTGAGGGCAGATACGCAGTATTTT
NA	few	TRBV27	TRBJ2-4	CASSSPGAKNIQYF	TGTGCCAGCAGTTCTCCCGGGGCCAAAAACATTCAGTACTTC
NA	few	TRBV7-6	TRBJ2-2	CASSSTNWLTGTGELFF	TGTGCCAGCAGCTCCACCAATTGGCTAACTGGAACCGGGGAGCTGTTTTTT
NA	few	TRBV3-1	TRBJ2-1	CASSQTRRELDEQFF	TGTGCCAGCAGCCAGACTCGCCGGGAGCTGGATGAGCAGTTCTTC
TRBD2	few	TRBV15	TRBJ2-5	CATSVTSGQETQYF	TGTGCCACCAGCGTGACTAGCGGTCAAGAGACCCAGTACTTC
NA	many	TRBV29-1	TRBJ2-1	CSVPVARASYNEQFF	TGCAGCGTACCCGTGGCCAGGGCGTCCTACAATGAGCAGTTCTTC
NA	few	TRBV12-3/TRBV12-4	TRBJ1-5	CASNQGYSNQPQHF	TGTGCCAGCAACCAGGGCTATAGCAATCAGCCCCAGCATTTT
TRBD2	NA	TRBV29-1	TRBJ2-1	CSLQGLAAHRNEQFF	TGCAGCCTTCAAGGACTAGCGGCTCATCGGAATGAGCAGTTCTTC
TRBD2	NA	TRBV20-1	TRBJ2-2	CSASHLLAGDTGELFF	TGCAGTGCTAGCCACCTCCTTGCGGGAGATACCGGGGAGCTGTTTTTT
NA	NA	TRBV7-7	TRBJ2-2	CASSKYRDGSGELFF	TGTGCCAGCAGCAAATACCGGGACGGCTCCGGGGAGCTGTTTTTT
NA	NA	TRBV3-1	TRBJ1-5	CASLSNQPQHF	TGTGCCAGCTTAAGTAATCAGCCCCAGCATTTT
NA	few	TRBV27	TRBJ2-1	CASSSMTEPPFF	TGTGCCAGCAGTTCGATGACTGAGCCCCCGTTCTTC
TRBD1	NA	TRBV6-2/TRBV6-3	TRBJ1-1	CASRSGGYTEAFF	TGTGCCAGCAGATCAGGGGGCTACACTGAAGCTTTCTTT